These T cell receptor beta chains were read from a single sample in a study of blood T cell repertoires in COVID-19. Measured with immunoSEQ multiplex PCR; TCRdb has only the in-frame clones, and not every one. The sample lists roughly 110,000 clones, 75% to 85% occurring once. The sample taken for sequencing was peripheral blood. The source is an older man with COVID-19, enrolled during active disease. Both conserved end residues are part of each CDR3. A D gene is named only where the DNA matches it firmly. Clone size is given for some rows only: seen once, a few or many times, or a class if the clone is expanded.

d_call: TRBD2; j_call: TRBJ2-7; v_call: TRBV5-3; clone_size: NA; cdr3_aa: CARGRVASGSYEQYF
d_call: NA; j_call: TRBJ1-1; v_call: TRBV4-3; clone_size: NA; cdr3_aa: CASSHRPGHGIWTEAFF
d_call: NA; j_call: TRBJ2-5; v_call: TRBV7-2; clone_size: once; cdr3_aa: CASSPGASGTQYF
d_call: TRBD1; j_call: TRBJ1-1; v_call: TRBV28; clone_size: once; cdr3_aa: CASSVYQGARNTEAFF
d_call: NA; j_call: TRBJ1-2; v_call: TRBV6-2/TRBV6-3; clone_size: NA; cdr3_aa: CASSYRYGYTF
d_call: NA; j_call: TRBJ1-6; v_call: TRBV6-1; clone_size: once; cdr3_aa: CASSEAGGFLNSPLHF
d_call: NA; j_call: TRBJ1-4; v_call: TRBV28; clone_size: NA; cdr3_aa: CASSLPRVSNEKLFF
d_call: NA; j_call: TRBJ1-3; v_call: TRBV28; clone_size: NA; cdr3_aa: CASSRGQISGNTIYF
d_call: NA; j_call: TRBJ2-7; v_call: TRBV15; clone_size: NA; cdr3_aa: CATSGWASAYEQYF
d_call: NA; j_call: TRBJ2-4; v_call: TRBV18; clone_size: NA; cdr3_aa: CASSPRQGRNIQYF
d_call: TRBD1; j_call: TRBJ1-4; v_call: TRBV5-4; clone_size: NA; cdr3_aa: CASSPRTGGRNEKLFF
d_call: NA; j_call: TRBJ1-2; v_call: TRBV7-9; clone_size: NA; cdr3_aa: CASSPERTSGKGYGYTF
d_call: TRBD1; j_call: TRBJ1-5; v_call: TRBV15; clone_size: NA; cdr3_aa: CATSSGQGARNQPQHF
d_call: TRBD2; j_call: TRBJ2-7; v_call: TRBV19; clone_size: NA; cdr3_aa: CASSQRGASGRRPHEQYF
d_call: TRBD1; j_call: TRBJ2-5; v_call: TRBV19; clone_size: NA; cdr3_aa: CASSIGAGGIEETQYF
d_call: TRBD2; j_call: TRBJ2-2; v_call: TRBV19; clone_size: NA; cdr3_aa: CASTLSGNSNTGELFF
d_call: NA; j_call: TRBJ1-1; v_call: TRBV10-2; clone_size: NA; cdr3_aa: CASTVTPERVVTEAFF
d_call: NA; j_call: TRBJ2-7; v_call: TRBV28; clone_size: NA; cdr3_aa: CASSLFGTRSSYEQYF
d_call: TRBD1; j_call: TRBJ1-2; v_call: TRBV5-4; clone_size: NA; cdr3_aa: CASSPGQSYGYTF
d_call: NA; j_call: TRBJ1-2; v_call: TRBV19; clone_size: NA; cdr3_aa: CASSLSTFNYGYTF
d_call: TRBD1; j_call: TRBJ2-3; v_call: TRBV7-8; clone_size: NA; cdr3_aa: CASSPGQEAREYF
d_call: TRBD2; j_call: TRBJ2-3; v_call: TRBV9; clone_size: NA; cdr3_aa: CASSVGAGTSGFDTQYF
d_call: TRBD2; j_call: TRBJ2-5; v_call: TRBV28; clone_size: NA; cdr3_aa: CASSSLAGWETQYF
d_call: NA; j_call: TRBJ2-1; v_call: TRBV6-5; clone_size: NA; cdr3_aa: CASSLAVSYNEQFF
d_call: TRBD1; j_call: TRBJ2-5; v_call: TRBV24-1; clone_size: NA; cdr3_aa: CATSDPGTGGGETQYF
d_call: NA; j_call: TRBJ1-1; v_call: TRBV9; clone_size: NA; cdr3_aa: CASSVTVNTEAFF
d_call: NA; j_call: TRBJ2-2; v_call: TRBV5-4; clone_size: once; cdr3_aa: CASSPESAGPGELFF
d_call: NA; j_call: TRBJ1-3; v_call: TRBV9; clone_size: few; cdr3_aa: CASSVEQGNSGNTIYF